This T cell receptor beta chain is from a study of read filtering for tumor transcriptome and immune sequencing (dated by TCRdb to 2019 to 2021). For context, the study as a whole: The cohort consisted of approximately 17 male and 14 female patients, with a mean age of 65.9 years and an age range of about 45 to 90. Under revised international staging, roughly 8 patients fell into R-ISS I, 15 or so into R-ISS II and 7 into R-ISS III. After DNase treatment, whole-transcriptome libraries were prepared with the TruSeq RNA Access Library Prep Kit. Per sample, about 4 to 10.27 million TCR-region mapped reads were obtained with IR-seq, compared with only roughly 85 to 1,300 with RNA-seq. TCR repertoires obtained by targeted immune repertoire sequencing and by bulk whole-transcriptome sequencing performed on the same bone marrow samples were compared. One main goal was a read-filtering strategy for immune repertoire data, in particular deciding whether clonotypes backed by only one read should be removed. The research as a whole found: Compared with RNA-seq, IR-seq captured clonotypes at much greater depth and more reliably, and a smaller IR-seq throughput was enough to identify most of the shared clonotypes. The correlation between IR-seq and RNA-seq shared clonotype proportions was increased by removal of single-read clonotypes. Single-read clonotypes made up about 81.9% of clonotypes but about 3.6% of total reads in IR-seq, and approximately 73% of clonotypes and 35% to 55% of reads in RNA-seq. The sorted CD138-negative fraction was composed of a mixed bone marrow immune population rather than of purified T cells.

TCR libraries were constructed from roughly 400 ng RNA using the Immunoverse kit, and molecular barcoded adaptors covering alpha/delta and beta/gamma chains were employed. TCR library preparation used the same RNA that was used for transcriptome sequencing. Sequencing of the TCR libraries was done on an Illumina HiSeq 4000 with 2 x 150 cycles. The authors processed their data as follows. TCR reads were aligned to human V, D, J and C references and assembled into CDR3 clonotypes with MiXCR, including quality filtering and error correction. The tcR package in R was used to analyze clonotype counts and gene usage diversity. Raw mapping reads were checked after the RNA-seq reads had been mapped by STAR aligner version 2.5.3a onto the human GRCh37 genome. To test how sequencing depth affected the clonotypes detected, IR-seq fastq files were randomly downsampled with Seqtk 1.3. Through fastp at Q25 and MiXCR, TCRdb rebuilt clones from the public reads, retaining in-frame beta chains. Identical CDR3 proteins give one entry, which carries the most common genes and DNA. TCRdb, rather than the study authors, made the V and J calls. The sample data list roughly 130,000 distinct CDR3 sequences, and 10% to 15% of these were observed just once. The ten biggest clones cover approximately 10% of the sample.

Each patient had bone marrow sampled at the time of active disease. Bone marrow mononuclear cells were isolated by Ficoll-Hypaque density gradient centrifugation. Myeloma plasma cells were removed and CD138-negative cells were collected by negative selection after labeling with CD138 magnetic microbeads on a MACS separator. The purity of the isolated cells was checked by flow cytometry with CD138 antibodies on an Attune NxT. TRIzol reagent was used to extract total RNA, and a NanoDrop spectrophotometer was used to quantify the extracted RNA. Paired RNA-seq and IR-seq were performed on each patient's CD138-negative bone marrow sample. This clonotype was seen ten or more times. Its antigen remains undetermined. Per-base qualities were not stored, and no clone one base away is much larger. CDR1 MGHRA and CDR2 YSYEKL are derived from the germline V gene. The CDR3 covers 16 residues, taking in both the cysteine and the phenylalanine. CDR3 DNA is the only sequence kept; it has 48 bases, read in frame from the first base. Trimming at the junction amounts to 0 bases on V and 3 bases on J, and the germline ends lie 12 bases apart.

The sequence is built from TRBV4-1 and TRBJ2-1; the D gene is perhaps TRBD1, on 6 matching bases. Input material: a population of CD138-negative cells sorted from bone marrow. What this sample's cell subset or site label stands for: bone marrow mononuclear cells depleted of CD138+ plasma/myeloma cells by negative magnetic selection. The TCR sequence derives from a donor aged 40 or older with multiple myeloma. The nucleotide sequence is TGCGCCAGCAGCCAAGACAGGGGCCAAATCTACAATGAGCAGTTCTTC. Its amino acids are CASSQDRGQIYNEQFF.